This is a list of T cell receptor beta chains from one sample in a study of OX40 agonist ivuxolimab in advanced cancers. The method was immunoSEQ multiplex PCR; TCRdb's version includes in-frame clones alone and lacks a portion of them. The table shows roughly 80,000 clones, with around 85% occurring only once. Sequenced material: CD4+ or CD8+ T cells sorted from blood, taken in a trial of the OX40 agonist ivuxolimab. The receptors here all came from an adult with an advanced solid tumor such as melanoma, head and neck, liver or kidney cancer. Both conserved end residues are part of each CDR3. A D gene is named only where the DNA matches it firmly. Rows give clone size only sometimes, using once, few, many, or a class for an expanded clone.

- TRBJ2-7 TRBV7-2 - TGTGCCAGCAGCTCCAGAGTGGGGGGTGCCTACGAGCAGTACTTC CASSSRVGGAYEQYF
- TRBJ1-3 TRBV19 - TGTGCCAGTAGCAAGACAGGAGTCGGCAACACCATATATTTT CASSKTGVGNTIYF
- TRBJ2-7 TRBV5-1 - TGCGCCAGCAGCTTGGGGGGTGACGAGCAGTACTTC CASSLGGDEQYF
- TRBJ2-1 TRBV9 - TGTGCCAGCAGCGAGAGGGGGACTGTCTACAATGAGCAGTTCTTC CASSERGTVYNEQFF
- TRBJ1-1 TRBV6-6 - TGTGCCAGCAGTTACGAGACAGGTGAAGCTTTCTTT CASSYETGEAFF
few TRBJ1-1 TRBV28 TRBD1 TGTGCCAGCAGTCTGGATTACAGGGGGCGTGAAGCTTTCTTT CASSLDYRGREAFF
- TRBJ1-1 TRBV21-1 - TGTGCCAGCAGCAAACCCCTGGGGACTGAAGCTTTCTTT CASSKPLGTEAFF
once TRBJ2-3 TRBV28 TRBD1 TGTGCCAGCAGACAGGGGGGCGGCACAGATACGCAGTATTTT CASRQGGGTDTQYF
- TRBJ1-6 TRBV19 - TGTGCCAGTAAGGGGTCAGGGTACAATTCACCCCTCCACTTT CASKGSGYNSPLHF
- TRBJ2-7 TRBV7-2 - TGTGCCAGCAGCTTAGATCAACTCCCTTCCACCTACGAGCAGTACTTC CASSLDQLPSTYEQYF
- TRBJ2-1 TRBV4-2 TRBD2 TGTGCCAGCAGGACGCTAGCGGGGGCCTACAATGAGCAGTTCTTC CASRTLAGAYNEQFF
- TRBJ1-5 TRBV7-9 TRBD1 TGTGCCAGCAGCTTAGCCGGGACAGGGCCGGGTCAGCCCCAGCATTTT CASSLAGTGPGQPQHF
few TRBJ1-2 TRBV7-9 - TGTGCCAGCAGTCACTCTGGTGGGGCCGGTGGCTACACCTTC CASSHSGGAGGYTF
- TRBJ1-3 TRBV28 TRBD1 TGTGCCAGCAGTTTATGGGGGGGACAGGGGTTTGGAAACACCATATATTTT CASSLWGGQGFGNTIYF
- TRBJ1-2 TRBV5-8 - TGTGCCAGCAGCCAGTCCTTAGGCTATGGCTACACCTTC CASSQSLGYGYTF
- TRBJ2-1 TRBV18 - TGTGCCAGCTCACAATCGGGATCTTTGAGCCACAATGAGCAGTTCTTC CASSQSGSLSHNEQFF
- TRBJ2-7 TRBV5-4 - TGTGCCAGCAGCTATGTGGGGACGAAATCCTACGAGCAGTACTTC CASSYVGTKSYEQYF
once TRBJ1-4 TRBV5-6 - TGTGCCAGCAGCTTCCGGGACGGCAATGAAAAACTGTTTTTT CASSFRDGNEKLFF
- TRBJ1-4 TRBV5-1 - TGCGCCAGCAGCCCGACAGGTCCCAACGCGAAACTGTTTTTT CASSPTGPNAKLFF
- TRBJ2-1 TRBV7-3 TRBD2 TGTGCCAGCAGCCACATAGGGAGCCGGGGGACTAGCGGGAGGGCGCGGGACAATGAGCAGTTCTTC CASSHIGSRGTSGRARDNEQFF